This paragraph covers one T cell receptor (beta chain) sequence. V lost 0 bases to trimming and J lost 7 bases, with 6 bases between them. This CDR3 has 13 amino acids. Germline CDR1 reads SGHDN; CDR2 reads FVKESK. All donors qualified as healthy HIV-negative adults and had experienced no recent acute infections or vaccinations. This record belongs to a study of shared clonotypes between healthy human individuals. Clones were read by immunoSEQ multiplex PCR, and TCRdb kept only the in-frame ones, dropping some. The repertoire holds roughly 1.5 million clones, with 98% as singletons. The rearrangement uses TRBV14 and TRBJ2-2; no firm D call. This clonotype originated in a man under 40 in good health. Material: naive CD4+ T cells sorted from blood. Subset given: CD45RA+ positively selected. CDR3 nucleotides: TGTGCCAGCAGCCAAGATTCATTCGGGGAGCTGTTTTTT. As protein: CASSQDSFGELFF. Filled out from reference TRBV14 and TRBJ2-2, the complete variable domain reads EAGVTQFPSHSVIEKGQTVTLRCDPISGHDNLYWYRRVMGKEIKFLLHFVKESKQDESGMPNNRFLAERTGGTYSTLKVQPAELEDSGVYFCASSQDSFGELFFGEGSRLTVL.